This T cell receptor (beta chain) was retrieved from a study of blood T cell repertoires in COVID-19. Across the study: COVID-19 samples from acute and convalescent phases originated in the United States, Italy and Spain.

V was cut by 4 bases and J by 2 bases, with 12 bases left in between. There are 13 residues in the CDR3. The germline CDR1 and CDR2 sequences are SQVTM and ANQGSEA. Original processing notes: Amplifying reference gene primers gave estimates of nucleated cell counts. Here immunoSEQ multiplex PCR was the method, and the copy in TCRdb shows in-frame clones only, minus some. Clonal size and the V and J genes are those of that table, whereas D and trimming came from the DNA. The repertoire has hundreds of thousands of clones, over 75% of them found once; the top ten carry around 1.9%. The specimen sequenced was PBMCs or T cells enriched from blood (not recorded which). V is TRBV29-1 and J is TRBJ2-7, with D perhaps matching TRBD2 (5 bases). The sequence derives from a woman aged 40 to 50 with acute COVID-19. Here the CDR3 reads CSVVQRETYEQYF. The CDR3 DNA follows: TGCAGCGTTGTACAGAGGGAAACCTACGAGCAGTACTTC.